The 18 T cell receptor beta chains given below trace back to one sample, sequenced in a study of Graves' ophthalmopathy and Graves' hyperthyroidism. Amplified material comprised TCR beta CDR3 regions derived from RNA transcripts. RT-PCR with HTBI primers came first, then second-round multiplex PCR. TCRdb fed the multiplex PCR reads into MiXCR, producing one record per CDR3 protein. The table has hundreds of thousands of distinct CDR3 sequences, roughly 20% seen once. The sequencing sample was made of peripheral blood. The receptors originated from a woman aged 18-29 years with stable Graves' hyperthyroidism. Some clones in this sample may be carry-over from other donors' samples.

This clonotype was seen at least ten times. This sequence joins TRBV12-3 or TRBV12-4 and TRBJ1-5; 7 nucleotides agree with TRBD1. The CDR3 is 16 residues long. J lost 3 bases, V lost 3 bases, and 8 bases had no gene match. The CDR3 DNA is TGTGCCAGCAGTTTGGGTGACAGGGCGCTCAATCAGCCCCAGCATTTT. This codes for CASSLGDRALNQPQHF.

This clonotype was seen ten or more times. The genes are TRBV7-9 and TRBJ1-1; a possible D gene is TRBD1 (5 bases). The germline V and J ends were trimmed by 4 bases and 1 base, with 10 bases remaining between them. Germline CDR1 SEHNR, CDR2 FQNEAQ (reference sequence). CDR3 length: 14 amino acids. DNA for the CDR3: TGTGCCAGCAGCTGGGACTTCAAGAACACTGAAGCTTTCTTT. This sequence encodes CASSWDFKNTEAFF.

The chain couples TRBV20-1 to TRBJ2-5; the match to TRBD2 covers 8 bases. J lost 1 base, V lost 0 bases, and 7 bases had no gene match. CDR1 is DFQATT and CDR2 is SNEGSKA in the germline V gene (reference sequence). There are 16 residues in the CDR3. CDR3: CSARDPRLAFQETQYF. Written as DNA, the CDR3 is TGCAGTGCTAGAGACCCGAGACTAGCGTTCCAAGAGACCCAGTACTTC.

This clonotype came up many times. V is TRBV6-2 or TRBV6-3 and J is TRBJ1-5; 7 positions agree with TRBD1. V shed 5 bases and J 0 bases; nucleotides not matched to a gene: 4. CDR1 is MNHEY and CDR2 is SVGEGT in the germline V gene. The CDR3 is 15 amino acids. The CDR3 DNA reads TGTGCCAGCAGTCGCGGACAGGTTAGCAATCAGCCCCAGCATTTT. The encoded protein is CASSRGQVSNQPQHF.

This clonotype was seen more than once but under ten times. One end of the junction does not line up with germline, which may come from a read error. The chain links TRBV7-6 to TRBJ1-1; D might be TRBD1 (5 bases). The CDR3 is made up of 13 amino acids. Germline loops: CDR1 SGHVS, CDR2 FNYEAQ. In DNA, the CDR3 is TGTGCCAGCAGCCAGGGCTGGAACACTGAAGCTTGCTTT. Translation gives CASSQGWNTEACF.

This clonotype came up many times. The chain has TRBV20-1 and TRBJ2-4; 8 bases fit TRBD1. Germline lookup yields CDR1 DFQATT and CDR2 SNEGSKA (reference sequence). The CDR3 length is 18 residues. Trimming took 0 bases from V and 3 from J; bases not matched to a gene: 13. The CDR3 here is CSARDFRGDRGGKNIQYF. The CDR3 DNA reads as TGCAGTGCTAGAGATTTCCGGGGAGACAGGGGAGGCAAAAACATTCAGTACTTC.

This clonotype was seen repeatedly, ten times or more. The chain carries TRBV29-1 and TRBJ2-7; D possibly corresponds to TRBD1 (5 bases). The CDR3 totals 12 residues. The germline CDR1 and CDR2 sequences are SQVTM and ANQGSEA. The V and J ends lost 7 bases and 2 bases respectively, with 12 bases between them. CDR3 nucleotides: TGCAGCGGCGGACACCCTCCCTACGAGCAGTACTTC. Amino acids: CSGGHPPYEQYF.

The chain combines TRBV29-1 with TRBJ2-5; D is unresolved. Looked up from germline, CDR1 is SQVTM and CDR2 is ANQGSEA. V was trimmed by 3 bases and J by 5 bases, leaving 7 bases between them. The CDR3 spans 11 residues. This CDR3 is CSVDPTETQYF. The DNA of the CDR3 is TGCAGCGTTGACCCGACGGAGACCCAGTACTTC. Variable domain in full (rest from reference TRBV29-1 and TRBJ2-5): SAVISQKPSRDICQRGTSLTIQCQVDSQVTMMFWYRQQPGQSLTLIATANQGSEATYESGFVIDKFPISRPNLTFSTLTVSNMSPEDSSIYLCSVDPTETQYFGPGTRLLVL.

The table lists this clonotype with many counts. The rearrangement links TRBV6-5 to TRBJ2-7; TRBD2 agrees at 11 bases. The CDR3 extends over 16 amino acids. V gave up 1 base and J gave up 3 bases; unmatched junction bases: 5. Germline loops: CDR1 MNHEY, CDR2 SVGAGI. The CDR3 DNA follows: TGTGCCAGCAGTTACTTACTAGCGGGGGAAAGCTACGAGCAGTACTTC. It translates to CASSYLLAGESYEQYF.

The sample holds many counts of this clonotype. This chain connects TRBV6-1 to TRBJ1-5, with D perhaps TRBD1 (5 bases). CDR3 length: 15 residues. The V gene lost 1 base and the J gene lost 3 bases, with 10 bases spanning the gap. CDR1 and CDR2 (germline): MNHNS, SASEGT. For the CDR3, the DNA is TGTGCCAGCAGTGAAGAGGCGGGGCTCAATCAGCCCCAGCATTTT. Its protein product is CASSEEAGLNQPQHF.

This clonotype was observed many times. The V gene is TRBV6-5, the J gene TRBJ1-2, with no clear D. Trimming removed 0 bases from V and 4 bases from J, with 9 bases in between. This CDR3 contains 14 residues. The germline V gene has CDR1 MNHEY and CDR2 SVGAGI. The CDR3 DNA reads as TGTGCCAGCAGTTACTCGGAGGGCGGCTATGGCTACACCTTC. Translating it yields CASSYSEGGYGYTF.

This chain joins TRBV18 and TRBJ2-7, with a possible D match to TRBD1 (6 bases). This CDR3 comprises 14 residues. Trimming left V 2 bases short and J 2 bases short, with 10 bases between. The germline CDR1 and CDR2 sequences are KGHSH and LQKENI. CDR3 residues: CASSPTGTPYEQYF. In nucleotides, the CDR3 is TGTGCCAGCTCACCAACCGGGACACCCTACGAGCAGTACTTC.

This clonotype was observed at least ten times. The rearrangement uses TRBV20-1 and TRBJ2-5; 8 bases match TRBD1. V lost 7 bases to trimming and J lost 5 bases; unmatched junction nucleotides: 21. Germline CDR1 reads DFQATT; CDR2 reads SNEGSKA (reference sequence). This CDR3 contains 17 residues. The CDR3 is CSVQGFKDREDRETQYF. DNA of the CDR3: TGCAGTGTTCAGGGGTTTAAGGACAGGGAAGACAGGGAGACCCAGTACTTC.

In its sample, this clonotype was seen many times. V usage is TRBV6-5 and J usage is TRBJ1-1; D remains unclear. Germline CDR1 reads MNHEY; CDR2 reads SVGAGI. Trimming shortened V by 6 bases and J by 1 base, and 12 bases separated the two germline ends. The CDR3 sequence is 14 residues long. CDR3 nucleotides: TGTGCCAGCAGAGTGGACGGAAGGAACACTGAAGCTTTCTTT. Amino acid sequence: CASRVDGRNTEAFF.

The genes are TRBV11-2 and TRBJ1-2; D possibly corresponds to TRBD1 (5 bases). The V gene's germline CDR1 is SGHAT and CDR2 FQNNGV. V was cut by 5 bases and J by 6 bases, with 25 bases left in between. CDR3 length: 17 amino acids. The CDR3 loop is CASSPQGGARGFNGYTF. Written as DNA, the CDR3 is TGTGCCAGCAGCCCTCAAGGAGGGGCGCGAGGATTTAATGGCTACACCTTC.

This clonotype was counted ten times or more. One junction end disagrees with the germline gene, perhaps due to a read error. V gene TRBV5-1 combines with J gene TRBJ2-7; D is ambiguous. The germline V gene encodes CDR1 SGHRS and CDR2 YFSETQ. This CDR3 has 13 amino acids. The CDR3 nucleotides read TGCGCCAGCAGCTTGGAAGGTAGTAGGGCATTGGACTTC. Its protein is CASSLEGSRALDF.

This rearrangement joins TRBV18 to TRBJ2-7, with D perhaps matching TRBD1 or TRBD2 (5 bases each). The germline V gene encodes CDR1 KGHSH and CDR2 LQKENI. Trimming left V 3 bases short and J 5 bases short, with 14 bases between. The CDR3 is made up of 14 amino acids. CDR3 sequence: CASSPLGTVNEQYF. CDR3 DNA sequence: TGTGCCAGCTCACCTTTGGGGACGGTTAACGAGCAGTACTTC.

The rearrangement joins TRBV20-1 to TRBJ2-4, with D possibly TRBD2 on 5 matching bases. Trimming took off 5 bases at V and 4 bases at J, with 15 bases between the two ends. CDR3 length equals 14 residues. The V gene's germline CDR1 is DFQATT and CDR2 SNEGSKA (reference sequence). The CDR3 reads CSAPFSGGKNIQYF. The CDR3 DNA is TGCAGTGCTCCCTTCAGCGGCGGGAAAAACATTCAGTACTTC.